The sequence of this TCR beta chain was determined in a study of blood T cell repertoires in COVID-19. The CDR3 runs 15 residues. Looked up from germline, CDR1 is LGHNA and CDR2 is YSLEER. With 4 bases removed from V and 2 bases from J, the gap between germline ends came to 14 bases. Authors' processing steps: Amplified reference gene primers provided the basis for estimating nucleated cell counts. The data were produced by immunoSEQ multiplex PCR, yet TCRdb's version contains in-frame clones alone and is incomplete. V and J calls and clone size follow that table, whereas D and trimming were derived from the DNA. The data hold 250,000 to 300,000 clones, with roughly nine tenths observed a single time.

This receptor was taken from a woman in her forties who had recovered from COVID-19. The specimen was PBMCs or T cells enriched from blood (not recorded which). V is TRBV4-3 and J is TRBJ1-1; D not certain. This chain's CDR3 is CASSRIRSGNTEAFF. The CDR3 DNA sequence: TGCGCCAGCAGCCGAATCAGGTCGGGAAACACTGAAGCTTTCTTT.